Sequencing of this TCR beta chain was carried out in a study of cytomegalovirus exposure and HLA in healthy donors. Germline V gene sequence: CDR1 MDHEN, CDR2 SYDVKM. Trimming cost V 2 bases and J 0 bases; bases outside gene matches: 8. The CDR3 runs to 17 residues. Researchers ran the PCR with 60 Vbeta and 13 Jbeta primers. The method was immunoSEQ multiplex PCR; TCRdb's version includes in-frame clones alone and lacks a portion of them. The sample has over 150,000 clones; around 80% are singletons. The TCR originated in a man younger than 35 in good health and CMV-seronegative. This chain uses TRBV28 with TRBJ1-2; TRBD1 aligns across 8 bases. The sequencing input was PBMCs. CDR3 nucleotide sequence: TGTGCCAGCAGTTTAAGCCCCGGACAGGGCGCTAACTATGGCTACACCTTC. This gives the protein CASSLSPGQGANYGYTF.